The 23 T cell receptor beta chains presented below share a single source sample, sequenced in a study of T cells in localized non-small cell lung cancer. Some clones are missing from TCRdb's copy, which holds only in-frame ones; the method was immunoSEQ multiplex PCR. The data show roughly 40,000 clones, around 86% seen once. The sample consisted of peripheral blood mononuclear cells, taken before any cancer treatment. These receptors were obtained from a male donor aged 60 or over with stage II lung adenocarcinoma.

The rearrangement links TRBV4-1 to TRBJ2-7; 7 bases match TRBD1. Germline V gene sequence: CDR1 MGHRA, CDR2 YSYEKL. V lost 1 base, J lost 2 bases, and 8 bases stayed unmatched. The CDR3 covers 16 residues. CDR3 amino acids: CASSQASTGRTYEQYF. The CDR3 nucleotides are TGCGCCAGCAGCCAAGCTTCGACAGGGCGTACCTACGAGCAGTACTTC.

V usage is TRBV18 and J usage is TRBJ1-6; possible D gene TRBD1, 6 bases. Per the germline V gene, CDR1 is KGHSH and CDR2 is LQKENI. This CDR3 comprises 17 residues. The germline V and J ends were trimmed by 2 bases and 10 bases, with 21 bases remaining between them. The chain's CDR3 is CASSPGSGERGGSPLHF. The CDR3 bases are TGTGCCAGCTCACCAGGCTCAGGGGAGAGGGGCGGATCACCCCTCCACTTT.

The rearrangement joins TRBV7-2 to TRBJ2-1; 7 positions match TRBD2. Germline V lookup: CDR1 SGHTA, CDR2 FQGNSA. Trimming cost V 4 bases and J 8 bases; bases outside gene matches: 8. The CDR3 covers 14 residues. CDR3 loop: CASSYGGSVDEQFF. The CDR3 DNA sequence: TGTGCCAGCAGCTACGGCGGGAGTGTAGATGAGCAGTTCTTC.

The CDR3 loop reads CASHPRLSSYNEQFF. The CDR3 coding sequence is TGTGCCAGCCACCCGCGCCTGAGCTCCTACAATGAGCAGTTCTTC. The rearrangement joins TRBV6-5 to TRBJ2-1, with D hard to call. The CDR3 spans 15 residues. The V gene's germline CDR1 is MNHEY and CDR2 SVGAGI. Trimming took 8 bases from V and 0 from J, leaving 14 bases between them.

This chain connects TRBV5-6 to TRBJ1-2; D uncertain. CDR1 and CDR2 from the germline V gene are SGHDT and YYEEEE. The CDR3 loop spans 11 amino acids. V was pared by 4 bases and J by 9 bases, with 10 bases between. For the CDR3, the DNA is TGTGCCAGCAGCCCCGGCGGGAGCTACACCTTC. Encoded protein: CASSPGGSYTF.

The V gene is TRBV9, the J gene TRBJ2-5; D is unresolved. The germline V gene has CDR1 SGDLS and CDR2 YYNGEE. V lost 0 bases, J lost 5 bases, and 17 bases lay in between. This CDR3 has 16 amino acids. The DNA for the CDR3 is TGTGCCAGCAGCGTAGCCGACGGCCCCCGGGCGGAGACCCAGTACTTC. Encoded protein: CASSVADGPRAETQYF.

A note on this clone: Sequence at one end of the junction differs from germline and may be a read error. The chain couples TRBV27 to TRBJ1-3, with no clear D. The CDR3 is made up of 15 amino acids. The germline V gene has CDR1 MNHEY and CDR2 SMNVEV (reference sequence). CDR3 residues: CATSEDGTSGNTIYF. CDR3 nucleotide sequence: TGTGCCACCAGTGAGGACGGAACCTCTGGAAACACCATATATTTT.

The chain has TRBV4-3 and TRBJ1-2, with D possibly matching TRBD1 (5 bases). CDR3 size: 16 residues. Germline V gene lookup returns CDR1 LGHNA and CDR2 YSLEER. The ends were cut back, 4 bases at V and 4 bases at J, with 19 bases in the middle. In nucleotides, the CDR3 is TGCGCCAGCAGCCCACGCCCTGCGGGGGAGATCTATGGCTACACCTTC. Translation gives CASSPRPAGEIYGYTF.

The gene calls are TRBV19 and TRBJ2-7; 10 bases line up with TRBD2. CDR1 and CDR2 (germline): LNHDA, SQIVND (reference sequence). V shed 5 bases and J 0 bases; nucleotides not matched to a gene: 4. This CDR3 comprises 15 residues. The CDR3 DNA is TGTGCCAGTAGTTTGACTAGCGGGTACTCCTACGAGCAGTACTTC. Amino acids: CASSLTSGYSYEQYF.

This chain links TRBV15 with TRBJ1-1, with 9 bases that match TRBD1. The CDR3 spans 19 residues. Germline V CDR1 and CDR2: LNHNV, YYDKDF (reference sequence). With 3 bases clipped from V and 5 bases from J, the junction kept 19 bases outside the gene matches. DNA of the CDR3: TGTGCCACCAGCAGCCCCAGGGCGAAAAACAGGGGGCGCGTTACTGAAGCTTTCTTT. As protein: CATSSPRAKNRGRVTEAFF.

The J gene is TRBJ1-2, the V gene TRBV7-9; no firm D call. Trimming removed 1 base at V and 2 bases at J, with 8 bases between. CDR3 length: 14 residues. Germline lookup yields CDR1 SEHNR and CDR2 FQNEAQ (reference sequence). The CDR3 is CASSLGQNNYGYTF. The CDR3 DNA reads TGTGCCAGCAGCTTAGGTCAGAACAACTATGGCTACACCTTC. The full variable domain, in which reference TRBV7-9 and TRBJ1-2 provide the parts outside the CDR3, is DTGVSQNPRHKITKRGQNVTFRCDPISEHNRLYWYRQTLGQGPEFLTYFQNEAQLEKSRLLSDRFSAERPKGSFSTLEIQRTEQGDSAMYLCASSLGQNNYGYTFGSGTRLTVV.

V usage is TRBV6-1 and J usage is TRBJ2-1, with 8 bases lining up with TRBD2. The CDR3 runs to 13 residues. Germline lookup yields CDR1 MNHNS and CDR2 SASEGT. With 8 bases clipped from V and 6 bases from J, the junction kept 6 bases outside the gene matches. The CDR3 protein is CASRTSLVNEQFF. The CDR3 nucleotides are TGTGCCAGCCGGACTAGCCTCGTCAATGAGCAGTTCTTC.

The V and J genes are TRBV5-6 and TRBJ1-1, with D perhaps matching TRBD1 (6 bases). Germline V gene lookup returns CDR1 SGHDT and CDR2 YYEEEE. The CDR3 consists of 16 residues. Trimming removed 2 bases from V and 4 bases from J, with 18 bases in between. CDR3: CASSFPQRGERTEAFF. The CDR3 region has the DNA TGTGCCAGCAGCTTCCCCCAAAGGGGGGAACGCACTGAAGCTTTCTTT.

V and J are TRBV29-1 and TRBJ2-3; TRBD2 agrees at 16 bases. Germline lookup yields CDR1 SQVTM and CDR2 ANQGSEA. The CDR3 spans 19 residues. The V segment lost 1 base and the J segment 3 bases; nucleotides outside the gene matches: 10. CDR3 nucleotides: TGCAGCGTTGAAGGGAAGTCGGGACTAGCGGGAGGGGGGACAGATACGCAGTATTTT. Translating gives CSVEGKSGLAGGGTDTQYF.

This clone was seen only a few times. The rearrangement joins TRBV30 to TRBJ2-2, with 9 bases identical to TRBD2. CDR3 length: 16 amino acids. Germline V gene sequence: CDR1 GTSNPN, CDR2 SVGIG (reference sequence). With 5 bases clipped from V and 2 bases from J, the junction kept 9 bases outside the gene matches. The CDR3 sequence: CAWRRFSGGNTGELFF. CDR3 nucleotides: TGTGCCTGGCGCCGGTTTAGCGGGGGCAACACCGGGGAGCTGTTTTTT. Looking up the rest from reference TRBV30 and TRBJ2-2 gives the full variable domain: SQTIHQWPATLVQPVGSPLSLECTVEGTSNPNLYWYRQAAGRGLQLLFYSVGIGQISSEVPQNLSASRPQDRQFILSSKKLLLSDSGFYLCAWRRFSGGNTGELFFGEGSRLTVL.

The CDR3 reads CASSARVGRTEAFF. For the CDR3, the DNA is TGTGCCAGCAGCGCTCGAGTGGGGCGCACTGAAGCTTTCTTT. The V and J genes are TRBV7-2 and TRBJ1-1; D may be TRBD1 (5 bases). This CDR3 has 14 amino acids. Germline V CDR1 and CDR2: SGHTA, FQGNSA. V was shortened by 5 bases and J by 4 bases, with 14 bases between the two germline ends.

This clone was observed a single time. The chain joins TRBV18 to TRBJ1-3, with D possibly being TRBD1 (6 bases). Trimming removed 2 bases from V and 1 base from J, with 18 bases in between. CDR1 is KGHSH and CDR2 is LQKENI in the germline V gene. This CDR3 has 18 amino acids. CDR3 sequence: CASSPAGGARWSGNTIYF. The CDR3 DNA reads as TGTGCCAGCTCACCAGCGGGGGGCGCAAGATGGTCTGGAAACACCATATATTTT.

This chain connects TRBV7-6 to TRBJ2-2; D remains unclear. There are 14 residues in the CDR3. The germline V and J ends were trimmed by 1 base and 1 base, with 4 bases remaining between them. Germline values: CDR1 SGHVS, CDR2 FNYEAQ. The CDR3 spells CASSLEGNTGELFF. The CDR3 DNA reads TGTGCCAGCAGCTTAGAGGGGAACACCGGGGAGCTGTTTTTT.

The rearrangement joins TRBV11-2 to TRBJ1-2, with 8 bases lining up with TRBD1. This CDR3 is built from 13 residues. Unmatched junction bases numbered 2, after V lost 4 bases and J lost 4 bases. Germline assignment: CDR1 SGHAT and CDR2 FQNNGV. The CDR3 protein is CASSSTGGYGYTF. Here the CDR3 DNA reads TGTGCCAGCAGCTCTACAGGGGGCTATGGCTACACCTTC.

This clone was seen a single time. The genes are TRBV9 and TRBJ1-1; D is perhaps TRBD1 (5 bases). Germline V gene lookup returns CDR1 SGDLS and CDR2 YYNGEE. The CDR3 is made up of 15 amino acids. V was trimmed by 1 base and J by 3 bases, leaving 13 bases between them. In DNA form, the CDR3 reads TGTGCCAGCAGCGTACACTCTTGGGGGGACACTGAAGCTTTCTTT. Translated: CASSVHSWGDTEAFF.

CDR3 coding DNA: TGTGCCAGTAGTATGATGCTCGACGGGAGCCATGAGCAGTTCTTC. Amino acids: CASSMMLDGSHEQFF. This chain connects TRBV19 to TRBJ2-1, with a possible D match to TRBD2 (6 bases). Trimming took 3 bases from V and 8 from J, leaving 17 bases between them. Germline V gene data show CDR1 as LNHDA and CDR2 as SQIVND (reference sequence). The CDR3 totals 15 residues.

This chain links TRBV2 with TRBJ2-5, with D possibly matching TRBD2 (5 bases). The CDR3 length is 13 residues. CDR1 and CDR2 (germline): SNHLY, FYNNEI. V lost 8 bases, J lost 3 bases, and 13 bases lay in between. The CDR3, as DNA: TGTGCCAGCGGATCTAGCACAAAAGAGACCCAGTACTTC. This gives the protein CASGSSTKETQYF.

The chain links TRBV7-9 to TRBJ1-5; TRBD1 matches 7 bases. The length of the CDR3 is 17 residues. The germline gives CDR1 SEHNR, CDR2 FQNEAQ (reference sequence). J was trimmed by 4 bases and V by 0 bases; bases with no gene match: 9. The CDR3 here is CASSLATGPQLNQPQHF. The CDR3 DNA follows: TGTGCCAGCAGCTTAGCGACAGGGCCCCAACTAAATCAGCCCCAGCATTTT.